The rows below give T cell receptor beta chains drawn from one sample of a study of T cells in Graves' hyperthyroidism and ophthalmopathy. TCRdb ran MiXCR on the multiplex PCR reads and lists one entry per CDR3 protein. The table includes around 800,000 distinct CDR3 sequences, about 38% detected once. The sequencing sample was made of blood. The receptors shown here come from a man between 18 and 35 years old with Graves' hyperthyroidism. CDR3s include the opening cysteine and the closing phenylalanine or tryptophan. A D gene is named only where the DNA matches it firmly. The size of a clone is reported for some rows only, either as once, few or many, or as a class for expanded clones.

TRBV7-2	TRBJ2-5	NA	TRBD2	TGTGCCAGCAGCTCGCGACTAGCGGGGGTACGGGAGACCCAGTACTTC	CASSSRLAGVRETQYF
TRBV7-9	TRBJ1-1	many	NA	TGTGCCAGCAGCCCGCTGATGGGCACTGAAGCTTTCTTT	CASSPLMGTEAFF
TRBV7-8	TRBJ1-3	NA	NA	TGTGCCAGCAGCTTTGGGGGGTGGGACACTGGAAACACCATATATTTT	CASSFGGWDTGNTIYF
TRBV20-1	TRBJ1-1	few	NA	TGCAGTGCTATGGGGCAGGGTCACATGAACACTGAAGCTTTCTTT	CSAMGQGHMNTEAFF
TRBV7-9	TRBJ1-4	few	NA	TGTGCCAGCAGGACAGGACTTAATGAAAAACTGTTTTTT	CASRTGLNEKLFF
TRBV4-1	TRBJ2-5	many	NA	TGCGCCAGCAGCCAGGGGACGGAAGAGACCCAGTACTTC	CASSQGTEETQYF
TRBV7-6	TRBJ2-5	NA	NA	TGTGCCAGCACCGGACCCGTCAAGGGGACCCAGTACTTC	CASTGPVKGTQYF
TRBV6-5	TRBJ1-1	many	NA	TGTGCCAGCAGTTACAGACAGAGCACTGAAGCTTTCTTT	CASSYRQSTEAFF
TRBV25-1	TRBJ1-2	NA	NA	TGTGCCAGCAGTGAATTCATGGAGGGTGGCTACACCTTC	CASSEFMEGGYTF
TRBV6-5	TRBJ2-5	NA	TRBD2	TGTGCCAGCAGGCCGGTGACTAGCGGCCAAGAGACCCAGTACTTC	CASRPVTSGQETQYF
TRBV19	TRBJ1-1	few	NA	TGTGCCAGTAGTATAGGGGGGGCCACTGAAGCTTTCTTT	CASSIGGATEAFF
TRBV7-2	TRBJ2-5	NA	TRBD1	TGTGCCAGCAGCTTAGCGCCCCGACAGGGGGGAGAGACCCAGTACTTC	CASSLAPRQGGETQYF
TRBV7-8	TRBJ2-7	NA	NA	TGTGCCAGCCACCGGGACCCATCGGGTGAGCAGTACTTC	CASHRDPSGEQYF
TRBV10-3	TRBJ1-4	once	NA	TGTGCCATCAGTGAGTCCCCTAAAGAACTGTTTTTT	CAISESPKELFF
TRBV20-1	TRBJ1-5	NA	TRBD1	TGCAGTGCTACAGGGGGGAGTCAGCCCCAGCATTTT	CSATGGSQPQHF
TRBV20-1	TRBJ2-7	many	NA	TGCAGTGCTTCACGTTCAGGAGGGAGCCACGAGCAGTACTTC	CSASRSGGSHEQYF
TRBV10-3	TRBJ1-3	NA	TRBD1	TGTGCCATCAGTGAAGACAGGGAACCTGGAAACACCATATATTTT	CAISEDREPGNTIYF
TRBV12-3/TRBV12-4	TRBJ1-5	NA	TRBD1	TGTGCCAGCAGTGCCTCCGGGACAGGCATTGCTTATAGCAATCAGCCCCAGCATTTT	CASSASGTGIAYSNQPQHF
TRBV3-1	TRBJ1-1	few	NA	TGTGCCAGCAGGGACAGAGAATTCATGAACACTGAAGCTTTCTTT	CASRDREFMNTEAFF
TRBV5-4	TRBJ1-1	few	NA	TGTGCCAGCAGCTTGGAGCACGAGGATGAAGCTTTCTTT	CASSLEHEDEAFF
TRBV7-9	TRBJ1-4	NA	NA	TGTGCCAGCAGTGGGGGGGCCGCAACTAATGAAAAACTGTTTTTT	CASSGGAATNEKLFF
TRBV15	TRBJ1-3	NA	NA	TGTGCCACCAGCAGCGTCGGGGCAGATGACATATATTTT	CATSSVGADDIYF
TRBV27	TRBJ1-1	few	NA	TGTGCCAGCTCCCCTTATTACGGGGGGGGCACTGAAGCTTTCTTT	CASSPYYGGGTEAFF
TRBV2	TRBJ2-5	many	NA	TGTGCCAGCAGTGAGGGCGGTGCCCAAGAGACCCAGTACTTC	CASSEGGAQETQYF
TRBV5-1	TRBJ2-7	once	TRBD1	TGCGCCAGCAGCGACGGGACAGGGGGCCTATACGAGCAGTACTTC	CASSDGTGGLYEQYF
TRBV7-9	TRBJ1-2	NA	NA	TGTGCCAGCAGCTTAAAAGGGTGGGGTGGCTACACCTTC	CASSLKGWGGYTF
TRBV7-8	TRBJ2-7	NA	TRBD1	TGCGCCAGCAGCCAAGATGCGGTGGTCGGACAGGGGAATGACGAGCAGTACTTC	CASSQDAVVGQGNDEQYF
TRBV9	TRBJ1-2	NA	TRBD1	TGTGCCAGCAGCGGGGACAGTTCCAACTATGGCTACACCTTC	CASSGDSSNYGYTF
TRBV25-1	TRBJ1-5	many	NA	TGTGCCAGCTCTGAGGGGGGGCCTCAGCCCCAGCATTTT	CASSEGGPQPQHF
TRBV20-1	TRBJ2-7	many	NA	TGCAGTGCTTACCCGGTGGCTGACCACTACGAGCAGTACTTC	CSAYPVADHYEQYF
TRBV9	TRBJ1-1	NA	NA	TGTGCCAGCAGCCAAGTGGAAGCCGCGAACACTGAAGCTTTCTTT	CASSQVEAANTEAFF
TRBV2	TRBJ2-7	many	NA	TGTGCCAGCAGTGAAGCGGGGACGTCCGCCTACGAGCAGTACTTC	CASSEAGTSAYEQYF
TRBV7-9	TRBJ2-6	NA	TRBD1	TGTGCCAGCAGCTTACAGGGGGCGCAAGGGGCCAACGTCCTGACTTTC	CASSLQGAQGANVLTF
TRBV7-9	TRBJ2-7	NA	NA	TGCGCCAGCAGTCAAGGGGCCAGGGACGAGCAGTACTTC	CASSQGARDEQYF
TRBV4-1	TRBJ2-7	NA	NA	TGCGCCAGCAGCCAAGTACGGGGTACGTACGAGCAGTACTTC	CASSQVRGTYEQYF
TRBV11-2	TRBJ1-1	few	TRBD1	TGTGCCAGCAGCTTCGACAGGGGACTCAACACTGAAGCTTTCTTT	CASSFDRGLNTEAFF
TRBV9	TRBJ1-1	many	NA	TGTGCCAGCAGCGAGCAGGTTGCAATGAACACTGAAGCTTTCTTT	CASSEQVAMNTEAFF
TRBV7-2	TRBJ1-1	few	NA	TGTGCCAGCAGCCAAGGGGGGATCTCGAACACTGAAGCTTTCTTT	CASSQGGISNTEAFF
TRBV5-4	TRBJ1-4	NA	TRBD1	TGTGCCAGCAGCGGCTCGGGACAGAATGAAAAACTGTTTTTT	CASSGSGQNEKLFF
TRBV29-1	TRBJ2-5	NA	TRBD1	TGCAGCGCCCTAGGGGGCGTCCAAGAGACCCAGTACTTC	CSALGGVQETQYF
TRBV9	TRBJ2-5	few	TRBD1	TGTGCCAGCGAAGTACCTACTGGACAGGGGACGGAGACCCAGTACTTC	CASEVPTGQGTETQYF
TRBV4-1	TRBJ2-7	few	NA	TGCGCCAGCAGCCCACTGGGAGACTCCTACGAGCAGTACTTC	CASSPLGDSYEQYF
TRBV5-1	TRBJ1-2	many	TRBD1	TGTGCCAGCAGCCTAGGGACAGGGAATGGCTACACCTTC	CASSLGTGNGYTF
TRBV29-1	TRBJ1-1	NA	NA	TGCAGCGTTGAGGATGTTGGCTTT	CSVEDVGF
TRBV29-1	TRBJ2-7	many	TRBD1	TGCAGCGTTGAGTCGACAGGGTCCTACGAGCAGTACTTC	CSVESTGSYEQYF
TRBV5-1	TRBJ1-1	NA	TRBD1	TGTGCCAGCCGGTTTAGCGGGACAGTCACTGAAGCTTTCTTT	CASRFSGTVTEAFF
TRBV15	TRBJ2-6	NA	NA	TGTGCCACCAGCAGAGAGAGGGCGAACGTCCTGACTTTC	CATSRERANVLTF
TRBV6-6	TRBJ1-5	NA	TRBD1	TGTGCCACCGGGACAGGGTTCGCCAATCAGCCCCAGCATTTT	CATGTGFANQPQHF